Listed below are T cell receptor beta chains from one sample, sequenced in a study of vaccination effects on CD4 cells after COVID-19. These receptors have no identified antigens. Method: immunoSEQ multiplex PCR; TCRdb's copy keeps in-frame clones and lacks some. This sample yields 27,000 or so clones, of which 72% are seen a single time; about 11% belongs to the top ten. The sequenced sample was CD4+ T cells from PBMCs cultured with SARS-CoV-2 spike peptides, obtained before COVID-19 vaccination. These receptors were taken from a human donor who received a COVID-19 vaccine. The CDR3 runs from the conserved cysteine through the conserved F or W. D genes are given only for firm matches. Expanded clones are given a class, and other clones once, few, many or no size at all.

clone_size	v_call	cdr3_length	j_call	d_call	cdr3_nt	cdr3_aa
NA	TRBV10-1	14	TRBJ2-1	TRBD2	TGCGCCAGCTTAAAGCGGGGGCCATACAATGAGCAGTTCTTC	CASLKRGPYNEQFF
NA	TRBV10-1	14	TRBJ2-5	NA	TGCGCCAGCAGTGAAGCACAGCACGGAGAGACCCAGTACTTC	CASSEAQHGETQYF
NA	TRBV6-1	14	TRBJ2-7	NA	TGTGCCAGCAGTGAAGCTATACAGGCCTACGAGCAGTACTTC	CASSEAIQAYEQYF
NA	TRBV29-1	12	TRBJ2-7	NA	TGCAGCGTTGAGAGCCTCCCCTACGAGCAGTACTTC	CSVESLPYEQYF
NA	TRBV3-1/TRBV3-2	15	TRBJ2-7	TRBD1	TGTGCCAGCAGCCCCAGACAGGGTATGAGCGACGAGCAGTACTTC	CASSPRQGMSDEQYF
NA	TRBV19	13	TRBJ1-2	NA	TGTGCCAGTAGCCGGGGGGTGGAGTATGGCTACACCTTC	CASSRGVEYGYTF
NA	TRBV29-1	12	TRBJ1-2	NA	TGCAGCGCCCGCCCGATGATAGATGGCTACACCTTC	CSARPMIDGYTF
NA	TRBV7-8	15	TRBJ1-5	NA	TGTGCCAGCAGCTTAGGGTCCGCAGGGAATCAGCCCCAGCATTTT	CASSLGSAGNQPQHF
few	TRBV7-9	12	TRBJ1-4	NA	TGTGCCAGCAGCTTAAAGAATGAAAAACTGTTTTTT	CASSLKNEKLFF
NA	TRBV6-5	15	TRBJ2-7	NA	TGTGCCAGCAACCCGGGACTCTCTCTTTTCTACGAGCAGTACTTC	CASNPGLSLFYEQYF
few	TRBV18	14	TRBJ1-1	NA	TGTGCCAGCTCACCAATCAGGGAGAACACTGAAGCTTTCTTT	CASSPIRENTEAFF
NA	TRBV29-1	10	TRBJ1-2	NA	TGCAGCGCCGACAGTGAAGGCTACACCTTC	CSADSEGYTF
NA	TRBV6-5	16	TRBJ2-1	TRBD1	TGTGCCAGCAGTTACTCACAGGGGGCCACCTACAATGAGCAGTTCTTC	CASSYSQGATYNEQFF
once	TRBV29-1	15	TRBJ2-5	TRBD2	TGCAGCGTTGAAGAGGGCGGGAGAGGAGGGGAGACCCAGTACTTC	CSVEEGGRGGETQYF
NA	TRBV7-9	13	TRBJ1-2	NA	TGTGCCAGCAGCTTACTTGTCAACTATGGCTACACCTTC	CASSLLVNYGYTF
NA	TRBV5-1	13	TRBJ2-7	NA	TGCGCCAGCAGTTACGCTAGGTTTGACGAGCAGTACTTC	CASSYARFDEQYF
NA	TRBV11-3	16	TRBJ2-7	TRBD2	TGTGCCAGCAGCGACGGGGGGGAGAGCGGCACCTACGAGCAGTACTTC	CASSDGGESGTYEQYF
NA	TRBV6-5	13	TRBJ2-1	TRBD2	TGTGCCAGCCGGGTTAGCGGGAACAATGAGCAGTTCTTC	CASRVSGNNEQFF
few	TRBV4-1	14	TRBJ2-7	NA	TGCGCCAGCAGCCAAGGGGCCGGGACCGGGGAGCAGTACTTC	CASSQGAGTGEQYF
NA	TRBV29-1	13	TRBJ2-3	NA	TGCAGCGTTGGGGGGAGAAGCACAGATACGCAGTATTTT	CSVGGRSTDTQYF
NA	TRBV7-9	12	TRBJ2-7	NA	TGTGCCAGCAGCATTAGCTCCTACGAGCAGTACTTC	CASSISSYEQYF
NA	TRBV24-1	17	TRBJ2-6	NA	TGTGCCACCAGTGCCGGGCATCATGTGTCTGGGGCCAACGTCCTGACTTTC	CATSAGHHVSGANVLTF
NA	TRBV7-9	15	TRBJ1-4	NA	TGTGCCAGCAGCTTAGCCGAAACAGATAATGAAAAACTGTTTTTT	CASSLAETDNEKLFF
NA	TRBV11-2	18	TRBJ2-7	TRBD2	TGTGCCAGCAGCTTAGGCCGGGGGGGCCGGTGGAGCTCCTACGAGCAGTACTTC	CASSLGRGGRWSSYEQYF
few	TRBV4-1	14	TRBJ2-5	NA	TGCGCCAGCAGCCAAGACTCGGGGGAAGAGACCCAGTACTTC	CASSQDSGEETQYF
NA	TRBV24-1	16	TRBJ2-1	TRBD2	TGTGCCACCAGTGATCGCGGACTAGCGGTATACAATGAGCAGTTCTTC	CATSDRGLAVYNEQFF
NA	TRBV3-1/TRBV3-2	15	TRBJ2-3	TRBD2	TGTGCCAGCAGCCCGAGCCCGGGACTAGCGGATACGCAGTATTTT	CASSPSPGLADTQYF
NA	TRBV27	14	TRBJ2-7	TRBD2	TGTGCCAGCAGGTTAGCGGGGGGGGCATACGAGCAGTACTTC	CASRLAGGAYEQYF
NA	TRBV6-5	12	TRBJ1-1	TRBD1	TGTGCCAGCAGGCCGACAGGGTTTAGGGCTTTCTTT	CASRPTGFRAFF
NA	TRBV11-3	13	TRBJ1-1	NA	TGTGCCAGCAGCTTACGGGGAAACACTGAAGCTTTCTTT	CASSLRGNTEAFF
once	TRBV28	16	TRBJ2-2	NA	TGTGCCAGCAGTTTAGGAAGCGCAGGGCGCACCGGGGAGCTGTTTTTT	CASSLGSAGRTGELFF
once	TRBV6-6	13	TRBJ2-7	NA	TGTGCCAGCAGTTACTCTTCTTCCTACGAGCAGTACTTC	CASSYSSSYEQYF
NA	TRBV7-9	14	TRBJ1-6	NA	TGTGCCAGCAGCTTAGAACAGTATAATTCACCCCTCCACTTT	CASSLEQYNSPLHF
NA	TRBV5-1	14	TRBJ2-3	TRBD2	TGCGCCAGCGGTAGCGGGGGCCGCACAGATACGCAGTATTTT	CASGSGGRTDTQYF
NA	TRBV27	15	TRBJ1-5	NA	TGTGCCAGCAGTTTATCAGGACTTTTTTATCAGCCCCAGCATTTT	CASSLSGLFYQPQHF
few	TRBV7-6	16	TRBJ1-4	NA	TGTGCCAGCAGCTCAGCCAGACAAGGAACTAATGAAAAACTGTTTTTT	CASSSARQGTNEKLFF
NA	TRBV4-1	15	TRBJ2-7	NA	TGCGCCAGCAGGCGGGGCGCCGGGGCCTCCTACGAGCAGTACTTC	CASRRGAGASYEQYF
NA	TRBV24-1	16	TRBJ1-2	TRBD1	TGTGCCACCAGTGACCGGGTCCTGACAGGGTTCGGGGGCTACACCTTC	CATSDRVLTGFGGYTF
once	TRBV7-2	14	TRBJ2-7	NA	TGTGCCAGCAGCCTTGGCGGTATTGTCTACGAGCAGTACTTC	CASSLGGIVYEQYF
NA	TRBV3-1/TRBV3-2	15	TRBJ2-5	NA	TGTGCCAGCAGCCAAGATCTTTCAGGGAGTGAGACCCAGTACTTC	CASSQDLSGSETQYF
few	TRBV10-3	13	TRBJ1-2	NA	TGTGCCATCACTAGGACTCCTCACTATGGCTACACCTTC	CAITRTPHYGYTF
few	TRBV5-1	14	TRBJ1-1	TRBD1	TGCGCCAGCAGCCCGACAGGGGGACGCACTGAAGCTTTCTTT	CASSPTGGRTEAFF
once	TRBV10-1	13	TRBJ2-1	NA	TGCGCCAGCAGTGAGTTTAACAACAATGAGCAGTTCTTC	CASSEFNNNEQFF
NA	TRBV5-1	15	TRBJ2-5	TRBD1	TGCGCCAGCAGCAGGAGACAGGGGGCGGAAGAGACCCAGTACTTC	CASSRRQGAEETQYF
NA	TRBV25-1	16	TRBJ2-5	TRBD1	TGTGCCAGCGGGGACAACTTCCGACAGGGCCGAGAGACCCAGTACTTC	CASGDNFRQGRETQYF
NA	TRBV5-1	15	TRBJ1-2	TRBD1	TGCGCCAGCAGCTTCGGACAGGGGGCCAACTATGGCTACACCTTC	CASSFGQGANYGYTF
NA	TRBV6-5	14	TRBJ1-5	NA	TGTGCCAGCAGTTACTCTAGGGGGTCTCAGCCCCAGCATTTT	CASSYSRGSQPQHF
NA	TRBV24-1	17	TRBJ2-1	TRBD2	TGTGCCACCAGTGATTTTAGGGTTGGGCGGGGGGTAAGGGAGCAGTTCTTC	CATSDFRVGRGVREQFF
NA	TRBV24-1	12	TRBJ2-1	TRBD2	TGTGCCACGGGGGGGTCCCTCGATGAGCAGTTCTTC	CATGGSLDEQFF
NA	TRBV7-9	16	TRBJ2-1	NA	TGTGCCAGCAGCTTAGCTCCAGGGCCCGCCTACAATGAGCAGTTCTTC	CASSLAPGPAYNEQFF
few	TRBV6-5	14	TRBJ2-2	TRBD1	TGTGCCAGCAGGAAAGGGGGCTTGACCGGGGAGCTGTTTTTT	CASRKGGLTGELFF
NA	TRBV10-3	15	TRBJ1-2	TRBD1	TGTGCCATCAGTGAGTCAGGGGGCGCGGGCTATGGCTACACCTTC	CAISESGGAGYGYTF
NA	TRBV11-2	15	TRBJ2-7	TRBD2	TGTGCCAGCAGCTCCTACCTCGGGACTAGTCACGAGCAGTACTTC	CASSSYLGTSHEQYF
NA	TRBV19	16	TRBJ2-7	NA	TGTGCCAGTAGTACTGGGGACGTCGTAGCGTTCTACGAGCAGTACTTC	CASSTGDVVAFYEQYF
NA	TRBV5-4	16	TRBJ1-5	TRBD1	TGTGCCAGCAGCTTGACTACAGGGGGCGCAAATCAGCCCCAGCATTTT	CASSLTTGGANQPQHF
NA	TRBV11-2	15	TRBJ2-3	TRBD2	TGTGCCAGCAGCATGAGCGGGGGTACCGCAGATACGCAGTATTTT	CASSMSGGTADTQYF
NA	TRBV5-4	13	TRBJ2-7	NA	TGTGCCAGCAGCTTGGCGGGCGGTCGGGAGCAGTACTTC	CASSLAGGREQYF
NA	TRBV2	13	TRBJ2-5	NA	TGTGCCAGCAGCCTCCTAGGGGGGGAGACCCAGTACTTC	CASSLLGGETQYF
NA	TRBV2	12	TRBJ1-5	NA	TGTGCCAGCAGTGTTGAGGCTCAGCCCCAGCATTTT	CASSVEAQPQHF